These T cell receptor beta chains were read from a single sample in a study of PD-1 blockade in classical Hodgkin lymphoma. Repertoires were generated with immunoSEQ multiplex PCR, while TCRdb's copy carries only in-frame clones and drops some. The sample includes about 12,000 clones, roughly 84% seen only once; the top ten take 1.5% to 2%. This material consisted of CD4+ T cells from blood, taken at baseline. Source of these receptors: a human donor with classical Hodgkin lymphoma. Each CDR3 is given with its conserved first and last residue. The order of the fields is J gene, V gene, CDR3 protein.

TRBJ1-1 | TRBV11-1 | CASSPNRNTEAFF
TRBJ1-3 | TRBV11-2 | CASCPWDGLENTIYF
TRBJ2-5 | TRBV7-3 | CASSPGTETQYF
TRBJ1-1 | TRBV27 | CASRPGGGYTEAFF
TRBJ1-6 | TRBV15 | CATSREQDSPLHF
TRBJ1-3 | TRBV19 | CASSITGNTIYF
TRBJ2-7 | TRBV9 | CASSVEDGGQTYEQYF
TRBJ1-2 | TRBV29-1 | CSVEGTGESHYGYTF
TRBJ2-4 | TRBV23-1 | CASSQPGPGGNF
TRBJ2-3 | TRBV14 | CASTLLGGRLDTQYF